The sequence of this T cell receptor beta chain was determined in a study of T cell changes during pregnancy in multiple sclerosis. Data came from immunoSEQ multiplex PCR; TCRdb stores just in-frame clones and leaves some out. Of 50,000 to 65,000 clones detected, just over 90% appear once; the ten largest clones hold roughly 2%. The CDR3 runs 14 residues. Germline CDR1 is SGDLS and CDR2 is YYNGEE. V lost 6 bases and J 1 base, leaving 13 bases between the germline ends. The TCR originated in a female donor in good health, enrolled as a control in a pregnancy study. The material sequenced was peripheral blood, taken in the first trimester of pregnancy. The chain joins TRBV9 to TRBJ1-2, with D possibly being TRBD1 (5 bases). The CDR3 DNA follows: TGTGCCAGCACCGGATGGGGGGATAACTATGGCTACACCTTC. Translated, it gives CASTGWGDNYGYTF.